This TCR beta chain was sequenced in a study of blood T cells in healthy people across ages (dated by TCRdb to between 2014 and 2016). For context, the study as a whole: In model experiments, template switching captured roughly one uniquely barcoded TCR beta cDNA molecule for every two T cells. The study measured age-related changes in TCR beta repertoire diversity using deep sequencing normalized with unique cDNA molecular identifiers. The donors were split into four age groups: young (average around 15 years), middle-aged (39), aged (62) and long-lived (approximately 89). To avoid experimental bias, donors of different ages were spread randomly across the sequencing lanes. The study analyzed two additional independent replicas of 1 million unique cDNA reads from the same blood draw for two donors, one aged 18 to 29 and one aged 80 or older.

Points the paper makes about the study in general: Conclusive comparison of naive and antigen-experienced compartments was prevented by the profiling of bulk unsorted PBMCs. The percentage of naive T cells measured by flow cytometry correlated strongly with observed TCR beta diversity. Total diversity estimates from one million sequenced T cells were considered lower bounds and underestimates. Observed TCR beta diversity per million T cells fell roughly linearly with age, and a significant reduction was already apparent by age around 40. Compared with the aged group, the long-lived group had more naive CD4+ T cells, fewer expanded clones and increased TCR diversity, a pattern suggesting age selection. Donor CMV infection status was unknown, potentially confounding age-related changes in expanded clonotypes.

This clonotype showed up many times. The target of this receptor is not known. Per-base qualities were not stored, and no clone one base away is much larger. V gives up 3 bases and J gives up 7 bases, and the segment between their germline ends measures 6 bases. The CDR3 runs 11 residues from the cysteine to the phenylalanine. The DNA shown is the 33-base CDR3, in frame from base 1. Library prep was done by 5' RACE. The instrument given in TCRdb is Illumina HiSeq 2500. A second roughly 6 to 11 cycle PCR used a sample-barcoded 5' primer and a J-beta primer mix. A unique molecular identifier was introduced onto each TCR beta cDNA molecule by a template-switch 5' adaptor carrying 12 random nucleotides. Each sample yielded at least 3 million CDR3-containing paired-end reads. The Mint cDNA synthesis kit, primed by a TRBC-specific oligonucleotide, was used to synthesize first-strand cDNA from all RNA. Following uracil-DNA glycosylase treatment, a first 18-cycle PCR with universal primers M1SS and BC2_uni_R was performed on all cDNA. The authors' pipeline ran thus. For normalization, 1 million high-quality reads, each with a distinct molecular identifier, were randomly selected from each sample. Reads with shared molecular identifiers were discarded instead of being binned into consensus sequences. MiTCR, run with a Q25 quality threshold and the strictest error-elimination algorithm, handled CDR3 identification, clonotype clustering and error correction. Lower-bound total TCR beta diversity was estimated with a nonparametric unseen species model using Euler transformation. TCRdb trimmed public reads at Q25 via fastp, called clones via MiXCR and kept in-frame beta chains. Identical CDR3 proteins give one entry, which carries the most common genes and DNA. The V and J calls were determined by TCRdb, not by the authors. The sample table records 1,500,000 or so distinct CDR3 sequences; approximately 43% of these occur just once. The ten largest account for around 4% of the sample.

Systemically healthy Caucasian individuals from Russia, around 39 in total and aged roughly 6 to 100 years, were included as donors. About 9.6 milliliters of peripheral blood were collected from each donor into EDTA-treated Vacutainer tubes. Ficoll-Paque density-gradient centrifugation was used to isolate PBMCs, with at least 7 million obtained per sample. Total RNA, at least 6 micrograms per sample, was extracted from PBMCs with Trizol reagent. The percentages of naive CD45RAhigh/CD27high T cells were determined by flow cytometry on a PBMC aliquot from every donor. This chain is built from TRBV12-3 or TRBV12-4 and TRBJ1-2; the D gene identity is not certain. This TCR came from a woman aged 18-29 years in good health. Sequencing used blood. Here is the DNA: TGTGCCAGCAGTTTCGGGATTGGCTACACCTTC. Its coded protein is CASSFGIGYTF.